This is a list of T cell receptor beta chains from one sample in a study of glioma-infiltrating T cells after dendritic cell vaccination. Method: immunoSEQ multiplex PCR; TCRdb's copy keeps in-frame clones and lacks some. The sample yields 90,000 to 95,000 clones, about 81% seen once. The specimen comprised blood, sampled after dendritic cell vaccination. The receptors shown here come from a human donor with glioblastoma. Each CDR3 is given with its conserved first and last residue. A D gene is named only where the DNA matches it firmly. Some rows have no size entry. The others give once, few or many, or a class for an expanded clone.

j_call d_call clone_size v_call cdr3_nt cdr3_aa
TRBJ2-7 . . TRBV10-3 TGTGCCATCCGGGACACCGACTACGAGCAGTACTTC CAIRDTDYEQYF
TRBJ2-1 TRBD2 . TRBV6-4 TGTGCCAGCAGTGACGGGGGGGGCTCCTACAATGAGCAGTTCTTC CASSDGGGSYNEQFF
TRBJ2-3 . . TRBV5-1 TGCGCCAGCAGCTTGGGTAGAGGGTCCCGCACAGATACGCAGTATTTT CASSLGRGSRTDTQYF
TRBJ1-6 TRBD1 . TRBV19 TGTGCCAGTAGTCCGGGACAGAGATTAACCTATAATTCACCCCTCCACTTT CASSPGQRLTYNSPLHF
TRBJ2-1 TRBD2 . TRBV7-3 TGTGCCAGCAGCCCCGGGACTAGCGGGTACAATGAGCAGTTCTTC CASSPGTSGYNEQFF
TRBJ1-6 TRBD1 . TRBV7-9 TGTGCCAGCAGCTTAGATTCGGGACAGCATAATTCACCCCTCCACTTT CASSLDSGQHNSPLHF
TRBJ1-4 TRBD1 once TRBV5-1 TGCGCCAGCAGCAAAACAGGGGGCGTTGAAGAAAAACTGTTTTTT CASSKTGGVEEKLFF
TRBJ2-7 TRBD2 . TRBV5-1 TGCGCCAGCAGCGAAGGACTAGCGGGGGTCATAGGGGGGTACGAGCAGTACTTC CASSEGLAGVIGGYEQYF
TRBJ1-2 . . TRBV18 TGTGCCAGCTCACTGGACAAACCTAACTATGGCTACACCTTC CASSLDKPNYGYTF
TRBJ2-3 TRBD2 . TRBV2 TGTGCCAGCGGGGGGGAGAGGAGGACAGATACGCAGTATTTT CASGGERRTDTQYF
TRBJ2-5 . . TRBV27 TGTGCCAGCAGTTTAAGGACAGGGAGGGAACAAGAGACCCAGTACTTC CASSLRTGREQETQYF
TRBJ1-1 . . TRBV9 TGTGCCAGCAGCGTAGAGGCTAGGAACACTGAAGCTTTCTTT CASSVEARNTEAFF
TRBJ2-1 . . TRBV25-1 TGTGCCAGCAGCTGGCAGGGCCCCTACAATGAGCAGTTCTTC CASSWQGPYNEQFF
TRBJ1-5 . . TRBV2 TGTGCCAGCAGTGTACAGGGAGAAAGCAATCAGCCCCAGCATTTT CASSVQGESNQPQHF
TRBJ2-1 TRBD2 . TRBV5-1 TGCGCCAGCAGCTTGGAACTAGCGGGAGGGTCGCACAATGAGCAGTTCTTC CASSLELAGGSHNEQFF
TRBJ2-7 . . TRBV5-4 TGTGCCAGCAGCTTGGATATCTCCTACTACGAGCAGTACTTC CASSLDISYYEQYF
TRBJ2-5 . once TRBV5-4 TGTGCCAGCAGCTTCATAGGGGGAGAGACCCAGTACTTC CASSFIGGETQYF
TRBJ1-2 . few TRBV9 TGTGCCAGCAGCGCTCTCCTAAGGACAGCTAGTAATGGCTACACCTTC CASSALLRTASNGYTF
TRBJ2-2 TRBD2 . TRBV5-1 TGCGCCAGCAACGCGGGAGGGGCCACCGGGGAGCTGTTTTTT CASNAGGATGELFF
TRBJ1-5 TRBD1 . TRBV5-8 TGTGCCAGCAGCCCTGGGACAGGGGTTCGGCCCCAGCATTTT CASSPGTGVRPQHF
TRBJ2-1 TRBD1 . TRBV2 TGTGCCAGCCAGGCGATCGGCAAATCCGGGACAGGGGTTGTGGACAATGAGCAGTTCTTC CASQAIGKSGTGVVDNEQFF
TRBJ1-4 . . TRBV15 TGTGCCACCAGCAGAGACCCAACAGGGATTGAAAAACTGTTTTTT CATSRDPTGIEKLFF
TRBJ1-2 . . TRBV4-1 TGCGCCAGCAGCCAAGTATTCCCACCGGGGGGCTGGGATGGCTACACCTTC CASSQVFPPGGWDGYTF
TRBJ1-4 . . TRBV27 TGTGCCAGCAGCTCTCTCGGGTTTACGGGGGAAAAACTGTTTTTT CASSSLGFTGEKLFF
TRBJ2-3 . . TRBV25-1 TGTGCCAGCAACAAACAGGGCTCGGGCACAGATACGCAGTATTTT CASNKQGSGTDTQYF
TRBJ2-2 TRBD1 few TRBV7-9 TGTGCCAGCAGCGTAACAGGGGAGACCGGGGAGCTGTTTTTT CASSVTGETGELFF
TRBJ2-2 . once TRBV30 TGTGCCTGGACCACAGGAAGGGTAGTGACCGGGGAGCTGTTTTTT CAWTTGRVVTGELFF
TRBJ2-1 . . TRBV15 TGTGCCACCAGCAGAGGTCAGGGGACCTACAATGAGCAGTTCTTC CATSRGQGTYNEQFF
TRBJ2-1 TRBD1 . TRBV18 TGTGCCAGCTCACTCGGGACAGGGGGTGACTACAATGAGCAGTTCTTC CASSLGTGGDYNEQFF
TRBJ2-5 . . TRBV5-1 TGCGCCAGCAGCTGGGGCGGAGTGGGGAACCAAGAGACCCAGTACTTC CASSWGGVGNQETQYF